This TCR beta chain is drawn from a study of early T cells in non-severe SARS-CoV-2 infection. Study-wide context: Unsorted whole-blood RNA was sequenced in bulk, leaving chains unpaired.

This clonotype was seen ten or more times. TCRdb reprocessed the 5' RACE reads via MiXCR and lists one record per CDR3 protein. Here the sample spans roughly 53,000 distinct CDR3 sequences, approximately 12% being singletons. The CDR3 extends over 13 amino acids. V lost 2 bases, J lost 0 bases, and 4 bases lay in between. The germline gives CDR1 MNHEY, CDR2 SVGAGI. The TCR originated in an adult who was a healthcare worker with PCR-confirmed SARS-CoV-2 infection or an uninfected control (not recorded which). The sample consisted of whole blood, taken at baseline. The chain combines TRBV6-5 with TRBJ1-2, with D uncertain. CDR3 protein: CASSYRPNYGYTF. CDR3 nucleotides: TGTGCCAGCAGTTACAGACCTAACTATGGCTACACCTTC.